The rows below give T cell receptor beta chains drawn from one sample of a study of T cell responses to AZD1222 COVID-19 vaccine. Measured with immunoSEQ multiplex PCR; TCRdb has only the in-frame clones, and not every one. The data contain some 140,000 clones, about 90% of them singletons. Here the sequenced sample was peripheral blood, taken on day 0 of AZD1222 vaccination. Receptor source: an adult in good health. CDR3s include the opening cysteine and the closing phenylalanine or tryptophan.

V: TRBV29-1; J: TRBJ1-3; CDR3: CSVVLTGENSGNTIYF
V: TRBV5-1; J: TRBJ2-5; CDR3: CASSLSVGRIGETQYF
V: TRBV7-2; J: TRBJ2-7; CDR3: CASSLGGGGGSYEQYF
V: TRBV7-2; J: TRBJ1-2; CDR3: CASSTQDRGYGYTF
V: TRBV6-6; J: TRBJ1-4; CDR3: CASTPGGGVEKLFF
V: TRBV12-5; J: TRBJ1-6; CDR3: CASGLVPLCDRNNSPLHF
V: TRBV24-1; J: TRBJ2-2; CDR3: CATSGAVNTGELFF
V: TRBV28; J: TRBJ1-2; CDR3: CASSLFKGALSGYTF
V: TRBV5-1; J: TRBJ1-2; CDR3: CASSLVQGAGYTF
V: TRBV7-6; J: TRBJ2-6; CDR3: CASSHRGEGANVLTF
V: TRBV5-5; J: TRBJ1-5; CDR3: CASSPELDIGNQPQHF
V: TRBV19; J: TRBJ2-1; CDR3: CASSIGRARGGNEQFF
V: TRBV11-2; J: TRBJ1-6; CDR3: CASRPGRGQGSPLHF
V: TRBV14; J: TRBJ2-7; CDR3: CASSQEGLGYEQYF
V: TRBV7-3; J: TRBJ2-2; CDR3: CASSPRTATPGELFF
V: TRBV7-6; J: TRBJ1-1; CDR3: CASSYTAGGSGASTEAFF
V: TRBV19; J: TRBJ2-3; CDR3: CASTLTGAVTDTQYF
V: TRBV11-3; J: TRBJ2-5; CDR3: CASSQVAGMLKTQYF
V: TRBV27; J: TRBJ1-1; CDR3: CASSLSIGDSGTEAFF
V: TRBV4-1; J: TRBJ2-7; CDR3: CASSQEGPLPGRDEQYF
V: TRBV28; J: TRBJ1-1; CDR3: CASRVTGGPRTEAFF
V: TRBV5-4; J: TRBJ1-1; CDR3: CATLTDRTGLGTEAFF
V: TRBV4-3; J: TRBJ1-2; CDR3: CASSQVRAVYGYTF
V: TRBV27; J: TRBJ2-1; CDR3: CATIKGRETFNEQFF
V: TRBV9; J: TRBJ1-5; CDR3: CASSVGQTNQPQHF
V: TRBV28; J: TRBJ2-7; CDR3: CASSLSGRGEQYF
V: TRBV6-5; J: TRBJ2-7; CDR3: CASHRAGGGSYEQYF
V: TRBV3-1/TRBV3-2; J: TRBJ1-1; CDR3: CASSQKTEAFF
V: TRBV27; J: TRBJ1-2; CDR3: CASRRPGQGDYGYTF
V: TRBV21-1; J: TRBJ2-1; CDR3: CASSKSGYRSVGRVRVSSYNEQFF
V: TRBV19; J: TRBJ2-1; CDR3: CASSYSGAGNEQFF
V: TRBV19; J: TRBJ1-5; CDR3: CASSITRGTGIGQPQHF
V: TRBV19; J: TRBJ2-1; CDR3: CASSTRLAGEVPNNNEQFF
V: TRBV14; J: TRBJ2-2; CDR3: CASSRGTSNTGELFF
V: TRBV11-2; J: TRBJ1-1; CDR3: CASSSDGRYGFF
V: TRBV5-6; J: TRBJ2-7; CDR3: CARQRIGTGDPPYF
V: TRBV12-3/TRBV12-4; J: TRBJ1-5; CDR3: CASSSLESQPQHF
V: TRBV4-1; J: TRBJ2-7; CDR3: CASSHPLRTAFYEQYF
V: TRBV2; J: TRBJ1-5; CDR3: CASERDINQPQHF
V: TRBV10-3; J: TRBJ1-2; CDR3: CAISRTGLEGGYTF
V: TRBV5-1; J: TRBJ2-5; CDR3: CASSLGLAGGLQQTQYF
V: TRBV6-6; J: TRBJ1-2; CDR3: CASSYKDGYGYTF
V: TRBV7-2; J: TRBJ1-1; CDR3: CASSRTGTGGTEAFF
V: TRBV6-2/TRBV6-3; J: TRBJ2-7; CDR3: CASSYLGGRGHEQYF
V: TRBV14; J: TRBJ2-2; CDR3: CASSQDLTVGTGSAGELFF
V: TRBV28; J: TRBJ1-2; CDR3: CASSLGQGYRYGYTF
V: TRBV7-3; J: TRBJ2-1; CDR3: CASSNKLAGDNEQFF
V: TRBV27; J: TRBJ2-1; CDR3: CASSLSGTSGSYEQFF
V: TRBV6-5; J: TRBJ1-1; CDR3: CASSPTDGPNTEAFF
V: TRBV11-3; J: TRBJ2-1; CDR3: CASSLASGTYNEQFF
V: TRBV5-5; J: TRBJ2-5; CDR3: CASSSLTAAETQYF
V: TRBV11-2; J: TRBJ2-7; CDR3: CASRPWGREGYEQYF
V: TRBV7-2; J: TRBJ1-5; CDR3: CASSWTGGTNQPQHF
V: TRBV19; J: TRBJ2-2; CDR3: CASSPRDRRTGELFF
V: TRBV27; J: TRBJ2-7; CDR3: CASSFLGPSYEQYF
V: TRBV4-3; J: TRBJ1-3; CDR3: CASSQDEVDWGISGNTIYF
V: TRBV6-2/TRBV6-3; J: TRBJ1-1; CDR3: CASSYKGRYREAFF
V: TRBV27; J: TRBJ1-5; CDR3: CASSLKGYSNQPQHF
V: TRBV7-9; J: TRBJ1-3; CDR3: CASSISRTGGNTIYF
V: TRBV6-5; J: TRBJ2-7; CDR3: CASSPGQGGYEQYF